Below are 27 T cell receptor beta chains sequenced from a single sample in a study of shared clonotypes between healthy human individuals. The protocol was immunoSEQ multiplex PCR, while the TCRdb copy is restricted to in-frame clones and leaves out a portion. The profile shows some 2,000,000 clones, approximately 95% of them singletons. The material sequenced was naive CD4+ T cells sorted from blood. The sample's subset: CD45RA+ positively selected. These receptors came from a man aged 18 to 30 in good health.

The chain is built from TRBV5-8 and TRBJ2-5; 10 nucleotides align to TRBD2. The germline CDR1 and CDR2 sequences are SGHTS and YDEGEE. J gave up 6 bases and V 4 bases, and 12 bases lay outside the gene matches. The CDR3 sequence is 16 residues long. Here the CDR3 reads CASSPSGGALRKTQYF. The CDR3 DNA reads TGTGCCAGCAGCCCGAGCGGGGGGGCGCTTAGAAAGACCCAGTACTTC.

The V call is TRBV6-5, the J call TRBJ2-7; 7 nucleotides line up with TRBD1. Germline CDR1 is MNHEY and CDR2 is SVGAGI. The CDR3 sequence is 13 residues long. The J segment lost 2 bases and the V segment lost 6 bases, leaving 4 bases of the junction unmatched. This chain's CDR3 is CASRDRSTYEQYF. CDR3 sequence (DNA): TGTGCCAGCAGGGACAGGTCCACCTACGAGCAGTACTTC.

The chain couples TRBV7-9 to TRBJ1-1, with 9 bases identical to TRBD1. The CDR3 totals 17 residues. V shed 3 bases, J shed 1 base, and the junction held 9 bases outside the gene matches. Germline values: CDR1 SEHNR, CDR2 FQNEAQ (reference sequence). The CDR3 is CASSLAGSQGANTEAFF. DNA of the CDR3: TGTGCCAGCAGCTTGGCTGGTTCACAGGGGGCGAACACTGAAGCTTTCTTT.

V usage is TRBV6-5 and J usage is TRBJ2-3; 7 bases align to TRBD2. Losses at the gene ends were 6 bases for V and 5 bases for J; bases not matched to a gene: 11. The CDR3 covers 15 residues. CDR1 and CDR2 from the germline V gene are MNHEY and SVGAGI. The CDR3 nucleotides are TGTGCCAGCAGGGAGGGACTACCGCAAGGAGATACGCAGTATTTT. As protein: CASREGLPQGDTQYF.

The J gene is TRBJ2-3, the V gene TRBV2; 8 bases match TRBD2. This CDR3 has 13 residues. Germline CDR1 is SNHLY and CDR2 is FYNNEI. Unmatched junction bases numbered 5, after V lost 10 bases and J lost 2 bases. As DNA, the CDR3 is TGTGCCACCGGGCGGGGGGTCACAGATACGCAGTATTTT. Amino acid sequence: CATGRGVTDTQYF.

The chain uses TRBV6-6 and TRBJ2-2, with D possibly TRBD2 on 5 matching bases. Germline CDR1 MNHNY, CDR2 SVGAGI (reference sequence). With 4 bases removed from V and 2 bases from J, the gap between germline ends came to 11 bases. CDR3 length: 15 residues. CDR3 amino acids: CASSSRGLNTGELFF. For the CDR3, the DNA is TGTGCCAGCAGTTCCCGAGGACTCAACACCGGGGAGCTGTTTTTT.

The genes are TRBV5-1 and TRBJ2-2, with 7 bases aligning to TRBD1. The CDR3 extends over 13 amino acids. Trimming cost V 8 bases and J 4 bases; bases outside gene matches: 5. Per germline, CDR1 SGHRS and CDR2 YFSETQ. The CDR3 sequence is CARRNRGTGELFF. CDR3 nucleotides: TGCGCCAGACGGAACAGGGGCACCGGGGAGCTGTTTTTT.

The chain joins TRBV6-6 to TRBJ2-2; maybe TRBD2 (6 bases). Germline CDR1 MNHNY, CDR2 SVGAGI (reference sequence). Trimming took off 6 bases at V and 1 base at J, with 9 bases between the two ends. The CDR3 runs 14 residues. The DNA for the CDR3 is TGTGCCAGCAGCCCGGGAGTGAACACCGGGGAGCTGTTTTTT. It encodes CASSPGVNTGELFF.

The chain carries TRBV7-9 and TRBJ2-7, with 12 positions matching TRBD2. The CDR3 runs to 14 residues. Germline CDR1 and CDR2: SEHNR and FQNEAQ (reference sequence). Germline trimming cut 4 bases from V and 7 bases from J; bases unmatched to any gene: 5. The CDR3 DNA reads TGTGCCAGCAGCTCCCTAGCGGGGGGGATGGAGCAGTACTTC. Its translation is CASSSLAGGMEQYF.

The chain couples TRBV10-3 to TRBJ2-7; D might be TRBD1 (6 bases). Per germline, CDR1 ENHRY and CDR2 SYGVKD. Between the trimmed V and J ends, which lost 8 bases and 5 bases, there was a span of 10 bases. The CDR3 contains 11 residues. The CDR3 spells CAIGQFHEQYF. In DNA form, the CDR3 reads TGTGCCATCGGACAGTTCCACGAGCAGTACTTC.

The gene calls are TRBV7-6 and TRBJ2-2; D tentatively reads TRBD1 or TRBD2 (6 bases each). This CDR3 has 17 residues. The germline CDR1 and CDR2 sequences are SGHVS and FNYEAQ. Trimming removed 2 bases from V and 3 bases from J, with 16 bases in between. The CDR3 coding sequence is TGTGCCAGCAGCTTACTTTCATACAGGGAGGACACCGGGGAGCTGTTTTTT. It encodes CASSLLSYREDTGELFF.

The V and J genes are TRBV11-2 and TRBJ2-1; D might be TRBD1 (7 bases). In germline, CDR1 is SGHAT, CDR2 FQNNGV. CDR3 length: 15 amino acids. Trimming removed 8 bases at V and 5 bases at J, with 19 bases between. The CDR3 is CASAPRRGQDNEQFF. As DNA, the CDR3 is TGTGCCAGCGCCCCGAGGAGGGGGCAGGACAATGAGCAGTTCTTC.

The chain is built from TRBV5-4 and TRBJ2-1; D gene unclear. Germline-derived CDR1 and CDR2 are SGHNT and YYREEE (reference sequence). The CDR3 extends over 13 amino acids. V was shortened by 4 bases and J by 7 bases, with 12 bases between the two germline ends. In nucleotides, the CDR3 is TGTGCCAGCAGCCCCTCGATCCTTAATGAGCAGTTCTTC. Its translation: CASSPSILNEQFF.

The V gene is TRBV27, the J gene TRBJ2-5, with 10 bases identical to TRBD2. CDR1 is MNHEY, CDR2 SMNVEV, per germline (reference sequence). The CDR3 extends over 14 amino acids. V shed 4 bases and J 3 bases; nucleotides not matched to a gene: 2. The CDR3 sequence is CASSYGLAEETQYF. The CDR3 bases are TGTGCCAGCAGTTACGGACTAGCGGAAGAGACCCAGTACTTC.

V usage is TRBV5-1 and J usage is TRBJ1-3; D gene ambiguous. The CDR3 runs to 16 residues. V lost 3 bases and J 0 bases, leaving 13 bases between the germline ends. Looked up from germline, CDR1 is SGHRS and CDR2 is YFSETQ. The DNA for the CDR3 is TGCGCCAGCAGCTGGGCCTCCTTTAGCTCTGGAAACACCATATATTTT. It translates to CASSWASFSSGNTIYF.

The V call is TRBV30, the J call TRBJ1-1; D is unresolved. V shed 8 bases and J shed 2 bases, with 24 bases lying between them. The CDR3 loop spans 16 amino acids. CDR1 and CDR2 from the germline V gene are GTSNPN and SVGIG (reference sequence). The CDR3 loop reads CAGGAQSLVINTEAFF. CDR3 in DNA: TGTGCCGGCGGCGCCCAGTCCCTCGTCATAAACACTGAAGCTTTCTTT.

This clone was observed once. This sequence joins TRBV5-4 and TRBJ2-2; the match to TRBD2 covers 7 bases. The V gene end was trimmed by 0 bases and the J gene end by 10 bases; junction bases not matched to a gene: 9. CDR3 length: 15 residues. The germline V gene encodes CDR1 SGHNT and CDR2 YYREEE (reference sequence). The CDR3 here is CASSLGGDYPKELFF. The CDR3 coding sequence is TGTGCCAGCAGCTTGGGGGGGGACTACCCTAAGGAGCTGTTTTTT.

The J gene is TRBJ2-2, the V gene TRBV14; 7 positions match TRBD2. The V gene end was trimmed by 5 bases and the J gene end by 3 bases; junction bases not matched to a gene: 9. Germline CDR1 and CDR2: SGHDN and FVKESK. CDR3 length equals 16 residues. In DNA, the CDR3 is TGTGCCAGCAGCTTACTTCTAGCGGAGTACACCGGGGAGCTGTTTTTT. This gives the protein CASSLLLAEYTGELFF.

The chain has TRBV7-9 and TRBJ2-3; D perhaps matches TRBD2 (5 bases). Deletions cut 0 bases from V and 9 bases from J, with 10 bases between. The germline gives CDR1 SEHNR, CDR2 FQNEAQ (reference sequence). The CDR3 runs to 13 residues. CDR3 in amino acids: CASSLAEGITQYF. For the CDR3, the DNA is TGTGCCAGCAGCTTAGCTGAGGGTATCACGCAGTATTTT.

The chain recombines TRBV25-1 with TRBJ2-1; 8 positions match TRBD1. CDR3 size: 13 residues. The trim removed 4 bases at V and 7 bases at J, leaving 3 bases unmatched. Germline CDR1 is MGHDK and CDR2 is SYGVNS. CDR3 residues: CASSGTGRNEQFF. In nucleotides, the CDR3 is TGTGCCAGCAGTGGGACAGGGAGGAATGAGCAGTTCTTC.

The chain recombines TRBV2 with TRBJ1-5, with no clear D. The CDR3 is 14 amino acids. V was shortened by 6 bases and J by 1 base, with 10 bases between the two germline ends. The germline V gene has CDR1 SNHLY and CDR2 FYNNEI. This chain's CDR3 is CASSPNESNQPQHF. Here the CDR3 DNA reads TGTGCCAGCAGCCCTAATGAGAGCAATCAGCCCCAGCATTTT.

The genes are TRBV2 and TRBJ1-2; possibly TRBD1 for D (5 bases). CDR3 length equals 12 residues. CDR1 and CDR2 from the germline V gene are SNHLY and FYNNEI. With 4 bases removed from V and 7 bases from J, the gap between germline ends came to 10 bases. CDR3 in DNA: TGTGCCAGCAGTGCAAGGGGCTCTGGCTACACCTTC. It codes for CASSARGSGYTF.

The CDR3 region is CASSVSGTVNYGYTF. The DNA for the CDR3 is TGCGCCAGCAGCGTCTCCGGGACAGTAAACTATGGCTACACCTTC. The chain employs TRBV5-1 and TRBJ1-2; 7 bases match TRBD1. The CDR3 runs 15 residues. CDR1 SGHRS and CDR2 YFSETQ come from the germline V gene. V was clipped by 4 bases and J by 2 bases; unmatched bases: 8.

This clone was recorded only once. J is TRBJ2-2 and V is TRBV21-1; TRBD2 is the table's D call, not checked against the DNA. TRBV21-1 is noted as a pseudogene. The CDR3 has 17 amino acids. The CDR3 region has the DNA TGTGCCTCTTCCGTCGCGAGCGGGAGGGCTACTAGCGGGGAGCTGTTTTTT. Encoded protein: CASSVASGRATSGELFF.

The chain employs TRBV5-1 and TRBJ2-2; 13 bases fit TRBD2. Germline-derived CDR1 and CDR2 are SGHRS and YFSETQ. CDR3 length equals 17 residues. V trimming: 2 bases; J trimming: 6 bases; junction bases outside the gene matches: 7. The CDR3 here is CASSFVGLAGRAGELFF. The CDR3 bases are TGCGCCAGCAGCTTCGTGGGACTAGCGGGAAGGGCCGGGGAGCTGTTTTTT.

This sequence joins TRBV23-1 and TRBJ2-1, with D possibly TRBD1 on 6 matching bases. TRBV23-1 is given ORF status, its function remaining uncertain. The CDR3 loop spans 15 amino acids. The ends were cut back, 2 bases at V and 6 bases at J, with 14 bases in the middle. The CDR3 bases are TGCGCCAGCAGTCAACAATCAGGGACATTCAATGAGCAGTTCTTC. As protein: CASSQQSGTFNEQFF.

The sample holds one count of this clone. This sequence joins TRBV29-1 and TRBJ1-6; TRBD1 matches at 10 bases. This CDR3 contains 15 residues. V lost 6 bases, J lost 8 bases, and 10 bases stayed unmatched. Germline V gene sequence: CDR1 SQVTM, CDR2 ANQGSEA. Here the CDR3 DNA reads TGCAGCGTCGCTGGACCGGGACAGGGGTATTCACCCCTCCACTTT. Amino acids: CSVAGPGQGYSPLHF.